These 23 T cell receptor beta chains were all obtained from the same sample, sequenced in a study of OX40 agonist ivuxolimab in advanced cancers. Generated by immunoSEQ multiplex PCR, the TCRdb table keeps only in-frame clones and is missing some. Seen here are around 100,000 clones, roughly 95% observed once, and the top ten hold around 2.2%. Sample: CD4+ or CD8+ T cells sorted from blood, taken in a trial of the OX40 agonist ivuxolimab. The receptors originated from an adult with an advanced solid tumor such as melanoma, head and neck, liver or kidney cancer.

This clone is a singleton in its sample. The rearrangement links TRBV5-6 to TRBJ1-5; D unclear. Trimming removed 4 bases from V and 0 bases from J, with 8 bases in between. There are 14 residues in the CDR3. The germline gives CDR1 SGHDT, CDR2 YYEEEE. CDR3 in DNA: TGTGCCAGCAGCCTTACAGCTAGCAATCAGCCCCAGCATTTT. As protein: CASSLTASNQPQHF.

The DNA of the CDR3 is TGTGCCAGCAGCTTCCAGGGGGATGAGCAGTACTTC. The encoded protein is CASSFQGDEQYF. V is TRBV7-9 and J is TRBJ2-7, with 7 bases fitting TRBD1. This CDR3 comprises 12 residues. In germline, CDR1 is SEHNR, CDR2 FQNEAQ (reference sequence). Unmatched junction bases numbered 3, after V lost 3 bases and J lost 7 bases.

The rearrangement uses TRBV7-9 and TRBJ2-7; TRBD1 aligns across 7 bases. V lost 0 bases and J lost 0; bases outside the gene matches: 2. The CDR3 is 15 amino acids. Germline V gene sequence: CDR1 SEHNR, CDR2 FQNEAQ (reference sequence). In DNA, the CDR3 is TGTGCCAGCAGCTTAGCGAGGGACAGCTCCTACGAGCAGTACTTC. Amino acids: CASSLARDSSYEQYF. Variable domain in full (rest from reference TRBV7-9 and TRBJ2-7): DTGVSQNPRHKITKRGQNVTFRCDPISEHNRLYWYRQTLGQGPEFLTYFQNEAQLEKSRLLSDRFSAERPKGSFSTLEIQRTEQGDSAMYLCASSLARDSSYEQYFGPGTRLTVT.

The chain recombines TRBV5-6 with TRBJ2-1, with a weak D call TRBD1 (5 bases). The CDR3 is 15 residues long. Trimming left V 4 bases short and J 1 base short, with 12 bases between. The V gene's germline CDR1 is SGHDT and CDR2 YYEEEE. The chain's CDR3 is CASSPLTDSYNEQFF. In DNA form, the CDR3 reads TGTGCCAGCAGCCCCCTGACAGATTCCTACAATGAGCAGTTCTTC.

The chain recombines TRBV11-2 with TRBJ2-7, with 9 bases matching TRBD2. Trimming at V came to 1 base and at J to 3 bases, leaving 1 base not matched to a gene. CDR3 length equals 14 residues. Germline-derived CDR1 and CDR2 are SGHAT and FQNNGV. This CDR3 is CASSLGSGSYEQYF. DNA for the CDR3: TGTGCCAGCAGCTTAGGTAGCGGGAGCTACGAGCAGTACTTC.

The chain combines TRBV5-1 with TRBJ2-1; unclear D gene. Per germline, CDR1 SGHRS and CDR2 YFSETQ. V dropped 0 bases and J dropped 3 bases, with 4 bases sitting between them. This CDR3 comprises 13 residues. The CDR3 here is CASSLDDYNEQFF. The DNA of the CDR3 is TGCGCCAGCAGCTTGGATGACTACAATGAGCAGTTCTTC.

The gene calls are TRBV5-5 and TRBJ2-1, with D perhaps TRBD1 or TRBD2 (6 bases each). The CDR3 has 14 amino acids. Germline CDR1 and CDR2: SGHKS and YYEKEE (reference sequence). V was trimmed by 0 bases and J by 12 bases, leaving 16 bases between them. Here the CDR3 DNA reads TGTGCCAGCAGCTTGGGGCCAGGGGAGGTGGGGCAGTTCTTC. Its translation: CASSLGPGEVGQFF.

This chain joins TRBV9 and TRBJ1-3; 7 bases map to TRBD1. This CDR3 has 16 residues. Per germline, CDR1 SGDLS and CDR2 YYNGEE. With V trimmed by 4 bases and J by 1 base, 8 bases remained unmatched. The CDR3: CASSPTGFLSGNTIYF. The DNA for the CDR3 is TGTGCCAGCAGCCCGACAGGGTTTTTGTCTGGAAACACCATATATTTT. Full variable domain (remainder filled in from reference TRBV9 and TRBJ1-3): DSGVTQTPKHLITATGQRVTLRCSPRSGDLSVYWYQQSLDQGLQFLIQYYNGEERAKGNILERFSAQQFPDLHSELNLSSLELGDSALYFCASSPTGFLSGNTIYFGEGSWLTVV.

The chain carries TRBV2 and TRBJ1-4, with D hard to call. The CDR3 covers 14 residues. V lost 4 bases to trimming and J lost 6 bases, with 12 bases between them. CDR1 and CDR2 from the germline V gene are SNHLY and FYNNEI. The CDR3 DNA reads as TGTGCCAGCAGTGCCTCGGCCGGGGATGAAAAACTGTTTTTT. Protein sequence: CASSASAGDEKLFF.

The chain joins TRBV4-1 to TRBJ2-1; 7 nucleotides line up with TRBD2. With 4 bases clipped from V and 10 bases from J, the junction kept 7 bases outside the gene matches. Per the germline V gene, CDR1 is MGHRA and CDR2 is YSYEKL. There are 13 residues in the CDR3. The DNA for the CDR3 is TGCGCCAGCAGCCTGGGGAAGCGGGGCGAGCAGTTCTTC. Amino acid sequence: CASSLGKRGEQFF.

The chain is built from TRBV28 and TRBJ2-6; no clear D gene. CDR3 length: 16 residues. The germline gives CDR1 MDHEN, CDR2 SYDVKM. Trimming stripped 1 base from V and 4 bases from J, with 11 bases between. CDR3 region: CASSLSVGAGANVLTF. The CDR3 nucleotides read TGTGCCAGCAGTTTATCCGTAGGTGCCGGGGCCAACGTCCTGACTTTC.

The gene calls are TRBV5-5 and TRBJ2-7; possibly TRBD1 for D (5 bases). With 6 bases removed from V and 6 bases from J, the gap between germline ends came to 10 bases. The CDR3 covers 11 residues. Looked up from germline, CDR1 is SGHKS and CDR2 is YYEKEE (reference sequence). CDR3 amino acids: CASIRGSEQYF. In DNA form, the CDR3 reads TGTGCCAGCATTAGGGGTTCCGAGCAGTACTTC.

The chain has TRBV6-6 and TRBJ1-1; D is possibly TRBD1 (6 bases). The V end was cut by 3 bases, the J end by 3 bases, with 11 bases between. Germline CDR1 reads MNHNY; CDR2 reads SVGAGI (reference sequence). The CDR3 runs to 14 residues. The CDR3 DNA reads as TGTGCCAGCAGTTATAGGGGGGATTACACTGAAGCTTTCTTT. This gives the protein CASSYRGDYTEAFF.

This clone was recorded a few times. This rearrangement joins TRBV28 to TRBJ1-5, with TRBD1 as a possible D gene (5 bases). V was pared by 6 bases and J by 3 bases, with 12 bases between. The CDR3 sequence is 14 residues long. CDR1 MDHEN and CDR2 SYDVKM come from the germline V gene. This CDR3 reads CASRWQGNNQPQHF. In nucleotides, the CDR3 is TGTGCCAGCAGGTGGCAGGGCAACAATCAGCCCCAGCATTTT.

The J gene is TRBJ2-1, the V gene TRBV27; 7 bases line up with TRBD2. CDR1 is MNHEY and CDR2 is SMNVEV in the germline V gene (reference sequence). This CDR3 comprises 13 residues. V dropped 4 bases and J dropped 9; count of bases not matched to a gene: 6. The CDR3 reads CASSYASGGEQFF. The CDR3, as DNA: TGTGCCAGCAGTTACGCTAGCGGAGGTGAGCAGTTCTTC.

The chain employs TRBV19 and TRBJ1-2; 8 bases are shared with TRBD1. The trim removed 2 bases at V and 3 bases at J, leaving 5 bases unmatched. The CDR3 covers 15 residues. Germline V gene lookup returns CDR1 LNHDA and CDR2 SQIVND (reference sequence). CDR3 bases: TGTGCCAGTAGTATACAGGGGGCAGTAGACTATGGCTACACCTTC. This encodes CASSIQGAVDYGYTF.

J is TRBJ2-7 and V is TRBV6-5; D is possibly TRBD1 (6 bases). Deletions cut 4 bases from V and 0 bases from J, with 10 bases between. The CDR3 contains 14 residues. CDR1 and CDR2 from the germline V gene are MNHEY and SVGAGI. The CDR3 DNA follows: TGTGCCAGCAGTTCACAGGGATTCTCCTACGAGCAGTACTTC. It yields the protein CASSSQGFSYEQYF.

In its sample, this clone was seen once. This rearrangement joins TRBV11-3 to TRBJ2-7; TRBD2 agrees at 9 bases. Per germline, CDR1 SGHNT and CDR2 YENEEA. Unmatched junction bases numbered 11, after V lost 5 bases and J lost 0 bases. The CDR3 extends over 17 amino acids. CDR3 nucleotides: TGTGCCAGCAGCGGACCTAGGGGAGCGGGGGGCTCCTACGAGCAGTACTTC. Amino acids: CASSGPRGAGGSYEQYF.

The rearrangement joins TRBV27 to TRBJ1-2; 9 nucleotides line up with TRBD1. CDR3 length: 14 residues. J lost 1 base, V lost 6 bases, and 3 bases had no gene match. Germline V gives CDR1 MNHEY, CDR2 SMNVEV (reference sequence). This CDR3 reads CASRGQGGNYGYTF. The CDR3 nucleotides read TGTGCCAGCAGGGGACAGGGAGGTAACTATGGCTACACCTTC.

The V call is TRBV27, the J call TRBJ1-2; D is uncertain. V was trimmed by 3 bases and J by 7 bases, leaving 12 bases between them. This CDR3 is built from 13 residues. Germline CDR1 MNHEY, CDR2 SMNVEV (reference sequence). Here the CDR3 reads CASSLSGVSGYTF. The DNA of the CDR3 is TGTGCCAGCAGTTTGTCAGGTGTAAGTGGCTACACCTTC.

This chain connects TRBV28 to TRBJ2-5; possibly TRBD1 or TRBD2 for D (5 bases each). Trimming took off 5 bases at V and 5 bases at J, with 15 bases between the two ends. The CDR3 is 14 residues long. CDR1 and CDR2 (germline): MDHEN, SYDVKM. CDR3 coding DNA: TGTGCCAGCAGTAAATTGGGGGAGAGGGAGACCCAGTACTTC. This encodes CASSKLGERETQYF.

This clone was recorded only once. This chain connects TRBV10-1 to TRBJ2-2, with 8 bases lining up with TRBD2. Germline loops: CDR1 WNHNN, CDR2 SYGVQD (reference sequence). V lost 11 bases and J lost 1; bases outside the gene matches: 3. The CDR3 loop spans 13 amino acids. CDR3 coding DNA: TGCGCCTCCCGGGGGGGGAACACCGGGGAGCTGTTTTTT. This sequence encodes CASRGGNTGELFF.

This sequence joins TRBV29-1 and TRBJ2-1; TRBD2 agrees at 7 bases. Germline CDR1 SQVTM, CDR2 ANQGSEA. The CDR3 loop spans 13 amino acids. V lost 5 bases and J lost 10; bases outside the gene matches: 11. The CDR3 reads CSVWTSGYGEQFF. In DNA form, the CDR3 reads TGCAGCGTTTGGACTAGTGGGTACGGGGAGCAGTTCTTC.